This T cell receptor (beta chain) was recorded in a study of cytomegalovirus exposure and HLA in healthy donors. Findings and limits, study-wide: A later analysis reported that several of the most significant clusters appeared to be linked to common viral pathogens, among them Epstein-Barr virus.

The PCR employed 60 Vbeta primers together with 13 Jbeta primers. Some clones are missing from TCRdb's copy, which holds only in-frame ones; the method was immunoSEQ multiplex PCR. The sample lists some 180,000 clones, more than 75% seen once, with about 2.5% in the top ten. As concerns this clone: Its antigen is unknown.

The sequencing sample was made of PBMCs. This receptor was obtained from a man aged 25-45 years in good health and CMV-seropositive.

CDR3 amino acids: CASSLADRASRTDTQYF. The CDR3 bases are TGTGCCAGCAGCTTAGCAGACAGGGCTTCGAGGACAGATACGCAGTATTTT. This chain links TRBV7-2 with TRBJ2-3, with 7 bases aligning to TRBD1. The CDR3 consists of 17 residues. Looked up from germline, CDR1 is SGHTA and CDR2 is FQGNSA. V trimming: 0 bases; J trimming: 3 bases; junction bases outside the gene matches: 9.